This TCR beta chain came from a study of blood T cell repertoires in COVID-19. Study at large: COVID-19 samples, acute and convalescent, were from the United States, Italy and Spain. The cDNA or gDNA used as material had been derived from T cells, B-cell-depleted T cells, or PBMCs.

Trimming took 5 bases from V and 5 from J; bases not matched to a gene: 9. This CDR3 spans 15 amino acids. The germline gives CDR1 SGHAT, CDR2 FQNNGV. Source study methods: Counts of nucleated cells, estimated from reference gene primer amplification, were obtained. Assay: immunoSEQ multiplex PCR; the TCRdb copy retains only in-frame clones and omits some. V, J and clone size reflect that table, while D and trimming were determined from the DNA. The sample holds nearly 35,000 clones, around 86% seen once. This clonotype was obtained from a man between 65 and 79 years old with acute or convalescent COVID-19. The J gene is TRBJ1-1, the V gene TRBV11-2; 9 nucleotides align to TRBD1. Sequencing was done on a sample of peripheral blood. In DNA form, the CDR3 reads TGTGCCAGCAGCCCGGGGACAGGGTCCGGGACTGAAGCTTTCTTT. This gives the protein CASSPGTGSGTEAFF.